This TCR beta chain was documented in a study of patients and donors after allogeneic stem cell transplantation (dated by TCRdb to 2020 to 2021). Spanning cysteine to phenylalanine, the CDR3 consists of 17 amino acids. Only the CDR3 region is kept as DNA, spanning 51 bases read in frame from base 1. Via the germline V gene, CDR1 is SGHRS and CDR2 YFSETQ. Trimming takes 4 bases off V and 5 bases off J; junction bases not matched to a gene: 11. In its sample, this clonotype was seen many times. Its antigen is still unknown. One base away there is no much larger clone; base qualities are not given. The protocol used for the library was RT-PCR. Reads for this sample came from a NextSeq 550. TCRdb's own reprocessing of the public reads used fastp at Q25 and MiXCR and kept productive beta chains. Entries that share a CDR3 protein sequence are merged under the most common genes and DNA. This sample is represented by fewer than 250,000 distinct CDR3 sequences; around an eighth of them were singletons. The top ten hold 9.5% to 13% of the sample.

The sequence was obtained from a human donor who was either an allogeneic HSCT recipient or a stem cell or donor lymphocyte infusion donor (not recorded which). It is not recorded whose cells these are; they may come from a transplant donor. This chain is built from TRBV5-1 and TRBJ1-4; 10 of the junction bases match TRBD1. The source material was blood, either unsorted or a sorted T cell fraction (not recorded which). The CDR3 in this case is CASSPTGTGVMNEKLFF. The nucleotides read TGCGCCAGCAGCCCGACCGGGACAGGGGTCATGAATGAAAAACTGTTTTTT.